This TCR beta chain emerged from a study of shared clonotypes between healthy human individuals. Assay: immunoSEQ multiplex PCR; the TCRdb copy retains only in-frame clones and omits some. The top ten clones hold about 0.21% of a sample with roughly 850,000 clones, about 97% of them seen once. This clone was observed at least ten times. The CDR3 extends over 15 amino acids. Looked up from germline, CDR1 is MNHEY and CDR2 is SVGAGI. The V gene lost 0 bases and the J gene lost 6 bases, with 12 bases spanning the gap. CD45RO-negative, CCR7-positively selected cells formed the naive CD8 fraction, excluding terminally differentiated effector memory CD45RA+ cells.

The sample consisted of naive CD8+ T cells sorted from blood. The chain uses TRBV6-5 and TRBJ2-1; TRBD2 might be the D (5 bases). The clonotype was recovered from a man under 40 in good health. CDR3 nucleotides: TGTGCCAGCAGTTACTCGTCCGGGATCGGCAATGAGCAGTTCTTC. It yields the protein CASSYSSGIGNEQFF.